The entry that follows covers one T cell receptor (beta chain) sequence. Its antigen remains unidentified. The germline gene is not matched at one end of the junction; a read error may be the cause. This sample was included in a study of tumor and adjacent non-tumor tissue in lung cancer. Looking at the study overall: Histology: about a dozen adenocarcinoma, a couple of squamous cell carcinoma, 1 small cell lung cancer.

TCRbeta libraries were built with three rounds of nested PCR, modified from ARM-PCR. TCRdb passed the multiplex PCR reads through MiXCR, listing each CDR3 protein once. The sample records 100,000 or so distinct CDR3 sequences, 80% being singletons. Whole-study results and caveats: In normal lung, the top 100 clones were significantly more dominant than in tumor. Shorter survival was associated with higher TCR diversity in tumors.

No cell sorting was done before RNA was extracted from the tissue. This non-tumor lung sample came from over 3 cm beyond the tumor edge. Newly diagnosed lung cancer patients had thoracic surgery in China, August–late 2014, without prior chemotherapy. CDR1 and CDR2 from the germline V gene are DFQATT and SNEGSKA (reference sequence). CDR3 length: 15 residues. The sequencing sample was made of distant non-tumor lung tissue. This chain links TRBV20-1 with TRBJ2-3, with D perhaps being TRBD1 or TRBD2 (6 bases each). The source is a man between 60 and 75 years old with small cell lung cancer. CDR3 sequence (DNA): TGCAGTGCTAGTGGCAGGAGGGGGTCCACAGGTACGCAGTATTTC. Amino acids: CSASGRRGSTGTQYF.